The entry below gives a single T cell receptor (beta chain) sequence along with its context. The length of the CDR3 is 16 residues. The ends lost 5 bases at V and 4 bases at J; junction bases unmatched: 9. Germline CDR1 is MNHEY and CDR2 is SMNVEV (reference sequence). This sample stems from a study of blood T cell repertoires in COVID-19. Study in general: The United States, Italy and Spain supplied acute and convalescent COVID-19 samples. Nucleic acid was either cDNA or gDNA, and it came from T cells, B-cell-depleted T cells, or PBMCs.

Source study methods: Cell counts per sample came from amplifying reference gene primers. Profiled with immunoSEQ multiplex PCR; TCRdb holds only in-frame clones, not every one. V and J calls and clone size are as listed in that table; D and trimming were resolved from the DNA. In the table there are a few hundred thousand clones, roughly 86% of which are singletons. The specimen sequenced was peripheral blood. The TCR sequence derives from a woman aged 45-60 years with acute or convalescent COVID-19. J is TRBJ2-3 and V is TRBV27, with 10 bases aligning to TRBD1. Here the CDR3 DNA reads TGTGCCAGCAGTCCGCGGACGGGACAGGGGTCAGATACGCAGTATTTT. This translates into CASSPRTGQGSDTQYF.